This TCR beta chain was observed in a study of blood T cell repertoires in COVID-19. The CDR3 runs 16 residues. V lost 0 bases and J lost 2; bases outside the gene matches: 7. The germline V gene encodes CDR1 GTSNPN and CDR2 SVGIG (reference sequence). The method was immunoSEQ multiplex PCR; TCRdb's version includes in-frame clones alone and lacks a portion of them. The data show 120,000 or so clones, with about 74% seen just once and around 6% held by the top ten. Sequenced material: peripheral blood. This receptor was obtained from a man between 60 and 75 years old with acute or convalescent COVID-19. The gene calls are TRBV30 and TRBJ2-5, with TRBD2 matching 9 bases. The CDR3 is CAWSVMGLAGQETQYF. The CDR3 nucleotides read TGTGCCTGGAGTGTAATGGGACTAGCAGGGCAAGAGACCCAGTACTTC.